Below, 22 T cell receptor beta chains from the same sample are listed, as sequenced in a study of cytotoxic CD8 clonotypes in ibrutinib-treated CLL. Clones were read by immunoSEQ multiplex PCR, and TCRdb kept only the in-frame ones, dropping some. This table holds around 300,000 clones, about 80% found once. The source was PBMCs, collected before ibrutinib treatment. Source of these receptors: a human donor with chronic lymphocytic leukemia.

For the CDR3, the DNA is TGTGCCAGCAGTGAGCAGACTAGCGGCACAGATACGCAGTATTTT. Its translation is CASSEQTSGTDTQYF. The genes are TRBV6-4 and TRBJ2-3; 8 nucleotides match TRBD2. The CDR3 consists of 15 residues. Germline loops: CDR1 MRHNA, CDR2 SNTAGT. V trimming: 3 bases; J trimming: 1 base; junction bases outside the gene matches: 3.

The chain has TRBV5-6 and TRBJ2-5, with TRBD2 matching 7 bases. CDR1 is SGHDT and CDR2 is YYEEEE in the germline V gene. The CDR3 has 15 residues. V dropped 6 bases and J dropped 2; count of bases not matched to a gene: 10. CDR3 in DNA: TGTGCCAGCAACGCGTCGCCTAGCGGACAAGAGACCCAGTACTTC. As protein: CASNASPSGQETQYF.

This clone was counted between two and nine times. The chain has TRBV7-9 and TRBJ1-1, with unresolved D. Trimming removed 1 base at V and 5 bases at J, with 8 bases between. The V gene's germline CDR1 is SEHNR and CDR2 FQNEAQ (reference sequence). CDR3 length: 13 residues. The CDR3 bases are TGTGCCAGCAGCTTAGGTTACGGTACTGAAGCTTTCTTT. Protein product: CASSLGYGTEAFF.

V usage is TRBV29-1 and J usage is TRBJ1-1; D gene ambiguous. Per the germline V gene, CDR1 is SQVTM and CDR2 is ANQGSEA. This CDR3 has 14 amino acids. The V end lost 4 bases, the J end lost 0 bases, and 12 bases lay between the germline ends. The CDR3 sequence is CSVAQEPLNTEAFF. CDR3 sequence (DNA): TGCAGCGTTGCCCAGGAGCCCTTGAACACTGAAGCTTTCTTT.

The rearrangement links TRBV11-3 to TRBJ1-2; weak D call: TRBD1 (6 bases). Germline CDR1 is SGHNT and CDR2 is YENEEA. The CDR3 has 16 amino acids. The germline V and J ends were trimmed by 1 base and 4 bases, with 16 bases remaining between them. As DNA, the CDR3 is TGTGCCAGCAGCTTAGCGGGGGCAGGGAATTTCTATGGCTACACCTTC. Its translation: CASSLAGAGNFYGYTF. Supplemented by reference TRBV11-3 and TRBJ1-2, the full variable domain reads EAGVVQSPRYKIIEKKQPVAFWCNPISGHNTLYWYLQNLGQGPELLIRYENEEAVDDSQLPKDRFSAERLKGVDSTLKIQPAELGDSAVYLCASSLAGAGNFYGYTFGSGTRLTVV.

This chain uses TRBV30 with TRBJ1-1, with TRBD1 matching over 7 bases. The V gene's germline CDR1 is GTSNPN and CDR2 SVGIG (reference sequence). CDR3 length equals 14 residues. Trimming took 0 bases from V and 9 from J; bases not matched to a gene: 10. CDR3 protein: CAWSVPAGGGKAFF. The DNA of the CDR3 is TGTGCCTGGAGTGTACCGGCAGGGGGAGGGAAAGCTTTCTTT.

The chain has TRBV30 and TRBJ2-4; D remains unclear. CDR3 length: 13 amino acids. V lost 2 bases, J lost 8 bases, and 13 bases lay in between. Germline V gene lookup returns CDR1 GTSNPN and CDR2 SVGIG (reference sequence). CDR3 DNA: TGTGCCTGGAGTAAAGATAGAATTGACATTCAGTACTTC. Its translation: CAWSKDRIDIQYF.

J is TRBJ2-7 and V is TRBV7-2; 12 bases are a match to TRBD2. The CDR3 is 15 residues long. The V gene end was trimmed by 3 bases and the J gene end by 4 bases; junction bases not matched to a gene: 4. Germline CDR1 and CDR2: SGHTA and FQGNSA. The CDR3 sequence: CASSFGLAGIYEQYF. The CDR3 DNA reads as TGTGCCAGCAGCTTTGGACTAGCGGGAATATACGAGCAGTACTTC. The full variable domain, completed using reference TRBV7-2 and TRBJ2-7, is GAGVSQSPSNKVTEKGKDVELRCDPISGHTALYWYRQSLGQGLEFLIYFQGNSAPDKSGLPSDRFSAERTGGSVSTLTIQRTQQEDSAVYLCASSFGLAGIYEQYFGPGTRLTVT.

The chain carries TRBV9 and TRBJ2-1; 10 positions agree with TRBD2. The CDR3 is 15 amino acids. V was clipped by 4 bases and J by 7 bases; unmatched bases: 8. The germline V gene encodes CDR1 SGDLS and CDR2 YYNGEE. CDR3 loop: CASSPPAGGDNEQFF. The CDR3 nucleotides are TGTGCCAGCAGCCCTCCAGCGGGAGGGGATAATGAGCAGTTCTTC.

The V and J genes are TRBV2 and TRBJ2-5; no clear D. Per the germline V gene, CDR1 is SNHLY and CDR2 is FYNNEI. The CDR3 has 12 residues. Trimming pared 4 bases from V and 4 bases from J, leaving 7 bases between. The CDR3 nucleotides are TGTGCCAGCAGTGGTATCAGAGAGACCCAGTACTTC. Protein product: CASSGIRETQYF.

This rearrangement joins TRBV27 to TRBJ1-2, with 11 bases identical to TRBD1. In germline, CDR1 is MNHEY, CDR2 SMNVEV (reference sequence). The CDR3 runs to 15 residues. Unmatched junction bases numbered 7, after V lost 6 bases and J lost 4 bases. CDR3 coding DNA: TGTGCCAGCAGCAAACCGGGACAGGGGGGCTATGGCTACACCTTC. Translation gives CASSKPGQGGYGYTF.

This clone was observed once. The CDR3 loop reads CASSRSPGEQYF. CDR3 coding DNA: TGTGCCAGCAGCCGGTCCCCGGGCGAGCAGTACTTC. The chain carries TRBV28 and TRBJ2-7; D is ambiguous. Germline V gene sequence: CDR1 MDHEN, CDR2 SYDVKM. CDR3 size: 12 residues. Trimming took off 6 bases at V and 6 bases at J, with 12 bases between the two ends.

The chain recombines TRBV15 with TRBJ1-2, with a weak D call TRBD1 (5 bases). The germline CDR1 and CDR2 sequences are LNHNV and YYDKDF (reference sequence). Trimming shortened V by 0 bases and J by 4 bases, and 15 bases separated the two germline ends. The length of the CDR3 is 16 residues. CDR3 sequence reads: CATSRDITGSAYGYTF. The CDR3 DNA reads TGTGCCACCAGCAGAGATATCACAGGATCGGCCTATGGCTACACCTTC.

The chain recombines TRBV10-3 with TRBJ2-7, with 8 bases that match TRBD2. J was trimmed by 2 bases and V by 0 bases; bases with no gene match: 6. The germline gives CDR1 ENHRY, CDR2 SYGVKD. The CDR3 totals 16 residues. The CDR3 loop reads CAISESSSGSAYEQYF. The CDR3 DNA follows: TGTGCCATCAGTGAGTCGAGCAGCGGGAGCGCCTACGAGCAGTACTTC.

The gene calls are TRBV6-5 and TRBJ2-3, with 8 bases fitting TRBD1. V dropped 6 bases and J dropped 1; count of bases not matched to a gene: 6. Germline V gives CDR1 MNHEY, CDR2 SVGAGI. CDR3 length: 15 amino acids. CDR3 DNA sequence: TGTGCCAGCAGCACGACGGGACAGGGCACAGATACGCAGTATTTT. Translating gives CASSTTGQGTDTQYF.

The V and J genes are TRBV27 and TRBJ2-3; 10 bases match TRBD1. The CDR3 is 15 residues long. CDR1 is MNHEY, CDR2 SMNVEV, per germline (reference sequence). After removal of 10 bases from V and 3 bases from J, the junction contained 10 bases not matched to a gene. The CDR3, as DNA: TGTGCCACCAACCGACAGGGGGCGTGGACAGATACGCAGTATTTT. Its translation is CATNRQGAWTDTQYF.

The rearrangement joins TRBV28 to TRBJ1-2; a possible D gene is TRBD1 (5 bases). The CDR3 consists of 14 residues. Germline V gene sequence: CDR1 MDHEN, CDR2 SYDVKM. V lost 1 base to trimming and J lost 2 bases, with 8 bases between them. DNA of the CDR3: TGTGCCAGCAGTTTATTGACAGAAAACTATGGCTACACCTTC. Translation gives CASSLLTENYGYTF.

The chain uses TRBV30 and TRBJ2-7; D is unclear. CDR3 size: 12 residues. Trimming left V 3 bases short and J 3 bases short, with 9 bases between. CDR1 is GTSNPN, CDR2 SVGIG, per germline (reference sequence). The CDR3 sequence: CAWSPGRYEQYF. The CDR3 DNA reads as TGTGCCTGGAGCCCCGGACGCTACGAGCAGTACTTC.

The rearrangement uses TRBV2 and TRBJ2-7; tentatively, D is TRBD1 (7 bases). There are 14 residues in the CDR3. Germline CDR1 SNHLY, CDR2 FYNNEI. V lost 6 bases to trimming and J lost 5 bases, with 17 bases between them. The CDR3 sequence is CASSRRGLAHEQYF. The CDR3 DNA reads TGTGCCAGCAGCCGGAGGGGGCTAGCCCACGAGCAGTACTTC.

The CDR3: CASSLFSGTGATDTQYF. CDR3 nucleotide sequence: TGTGCCAGCAGCTTATTTTCCGGGACAGGGGCTACAGATACGCAGTATTTT. V is TRBV7-8 and J is TRBJ2-3; 10 nucleotides agree with TRBD1. V was pared by 2 bases and J by 3 bases, with 8 bases of the junction left unmatched. The CDR3 totals 17 residues. Per the germline V gene, CDR1 is SGHVS and CDR2 is FQNEAQ.

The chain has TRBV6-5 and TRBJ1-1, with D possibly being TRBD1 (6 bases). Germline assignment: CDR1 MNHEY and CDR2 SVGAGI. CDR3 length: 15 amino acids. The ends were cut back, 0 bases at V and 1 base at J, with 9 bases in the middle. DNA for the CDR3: TGTGCCAGCAGTTACTCCGGCAGGGGGAACACTGAAGCTTTCTTT. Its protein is CASSYSGRGNTEAFF.

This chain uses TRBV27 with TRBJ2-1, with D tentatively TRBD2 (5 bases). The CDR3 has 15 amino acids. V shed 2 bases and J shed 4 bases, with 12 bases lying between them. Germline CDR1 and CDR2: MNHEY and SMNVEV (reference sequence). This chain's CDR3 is CASSLPGSPYNEQFF. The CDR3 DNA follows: TGTGCCAGCAGTTTACCGGGAAGCCCTTACAATGAGCAGTTCTTC.